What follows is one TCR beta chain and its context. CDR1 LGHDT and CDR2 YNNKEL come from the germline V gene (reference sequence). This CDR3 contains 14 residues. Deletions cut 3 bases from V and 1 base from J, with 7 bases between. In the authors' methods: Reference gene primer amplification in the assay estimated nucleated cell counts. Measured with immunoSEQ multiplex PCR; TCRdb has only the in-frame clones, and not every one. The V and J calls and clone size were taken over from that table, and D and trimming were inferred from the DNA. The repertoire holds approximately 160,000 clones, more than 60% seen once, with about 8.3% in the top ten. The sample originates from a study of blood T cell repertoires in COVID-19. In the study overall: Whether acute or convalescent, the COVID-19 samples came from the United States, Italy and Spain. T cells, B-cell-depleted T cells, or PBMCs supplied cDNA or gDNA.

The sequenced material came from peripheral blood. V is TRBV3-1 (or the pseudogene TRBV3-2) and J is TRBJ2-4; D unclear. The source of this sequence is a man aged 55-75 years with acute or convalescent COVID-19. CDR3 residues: CASSHTVAKNIQYF. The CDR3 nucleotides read TGTGCCAGCAGCCACACAGTCGCCAAAAACATTCAGTACTTC.